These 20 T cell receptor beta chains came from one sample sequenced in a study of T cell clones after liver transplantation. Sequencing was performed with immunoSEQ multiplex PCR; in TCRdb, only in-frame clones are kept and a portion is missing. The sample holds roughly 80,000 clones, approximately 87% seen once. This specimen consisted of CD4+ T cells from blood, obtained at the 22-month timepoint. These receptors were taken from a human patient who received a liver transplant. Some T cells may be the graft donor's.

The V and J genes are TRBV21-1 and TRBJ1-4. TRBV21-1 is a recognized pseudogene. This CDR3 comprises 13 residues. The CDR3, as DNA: TGTGCCAGCAGTTTACTAACTAATGAAAAACTGTTTTTT. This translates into CASSLLTNEKLFF.

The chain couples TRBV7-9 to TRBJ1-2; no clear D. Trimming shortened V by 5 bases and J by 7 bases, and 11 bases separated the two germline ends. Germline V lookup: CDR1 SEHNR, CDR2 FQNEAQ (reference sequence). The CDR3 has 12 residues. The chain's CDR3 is CASSKQDRGYTF. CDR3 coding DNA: TGTGCCAGCAGCAAACAAGATCGTGGCTACACCTTC.

The CDR3: CASSSDGRGNQPQHF. The CDR3 DNA reads TGTGCCAGCAGCTCCGATGGGAGGGGCAATCAGCCCCAGCATTTT. J is TRBJ1-5 and V is TRBV7-2; D uncertain. Germline-derived CDR1 and CDR2 are SGHTA and FQGNSA. The CDR3 consists of 15 residues. The V end lost 4 bases, the J end lost 2 bases, and 12 bases lay between the germline ends.

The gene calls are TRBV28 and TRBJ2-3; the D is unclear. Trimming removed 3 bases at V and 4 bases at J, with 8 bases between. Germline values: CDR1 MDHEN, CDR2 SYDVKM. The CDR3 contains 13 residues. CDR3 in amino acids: CASSFQAPDTQYF. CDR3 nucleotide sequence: TGTGCCAGCAGTTTCCAGGCGCCAGATACGCAGTATTTT.

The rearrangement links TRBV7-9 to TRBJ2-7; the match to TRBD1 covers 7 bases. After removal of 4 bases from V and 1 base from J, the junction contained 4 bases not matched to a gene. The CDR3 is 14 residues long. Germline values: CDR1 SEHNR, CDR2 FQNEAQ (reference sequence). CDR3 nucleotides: TGTGCCAGCAGCTCGCGGACAGGTTCCTACGAGCAGTACTTC. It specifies CASSSRTGSYEQYF.

The CDR3 region is CASSQDRRGNTDTQYF. CDR3 DNA: TGCGCCAGCAGCCAAGATCGCCGGGGGAACACAGATACGCAGTATTTT. This chain uses TRBV4-1 with TRBJ2-3; D is perhaps TRBD2 (6 bases). Trimming pared 0 bases from V and 2 bases from J, leaving 12 bases between. The CDR3 consists of 16 residues. From germline, CDR1 is MGHRA and CDR2 YSYEKL.

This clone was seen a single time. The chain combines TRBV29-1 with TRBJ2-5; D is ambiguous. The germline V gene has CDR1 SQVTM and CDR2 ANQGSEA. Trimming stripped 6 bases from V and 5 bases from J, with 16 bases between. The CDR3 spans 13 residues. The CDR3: CSVPLLGSETQYF. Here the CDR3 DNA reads TGCAGCGTACCCCTACTGGGATCGGAGACCCAGTACTTC.

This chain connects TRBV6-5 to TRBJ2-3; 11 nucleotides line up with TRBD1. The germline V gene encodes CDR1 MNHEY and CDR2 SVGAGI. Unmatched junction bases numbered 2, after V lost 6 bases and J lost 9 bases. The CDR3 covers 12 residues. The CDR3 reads CASSRTGGTQYF. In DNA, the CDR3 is TGTGCCAGCAGCCGGACAGGGGGCACGCAGTATTTT.

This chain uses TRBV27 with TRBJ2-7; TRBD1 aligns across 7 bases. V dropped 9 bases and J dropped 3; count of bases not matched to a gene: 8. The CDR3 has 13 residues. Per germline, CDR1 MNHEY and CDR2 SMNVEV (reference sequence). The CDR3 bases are TGTGCCAGACTCCGGGACAGAAGCTACGAGCAGTACTTC. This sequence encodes CARLRDRSYEQYF.

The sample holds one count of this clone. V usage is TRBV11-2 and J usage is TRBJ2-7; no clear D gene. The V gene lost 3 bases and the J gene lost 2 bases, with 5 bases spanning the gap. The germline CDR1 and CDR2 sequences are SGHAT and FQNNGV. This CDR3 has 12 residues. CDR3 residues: CASSLDTYEQYF. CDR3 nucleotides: TGTGCCAGCAGCTTGGATACCTACGAGCAGTACTTC.

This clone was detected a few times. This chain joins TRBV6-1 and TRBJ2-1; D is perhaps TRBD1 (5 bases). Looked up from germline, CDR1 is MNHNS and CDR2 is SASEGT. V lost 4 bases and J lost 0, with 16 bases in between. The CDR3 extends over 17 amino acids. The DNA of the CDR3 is TGTGCCAGCAGTGTGGCCTTCCCAGGGATCTCCTACAATGAGCAGTTCTTC. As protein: CASSVAFPGISYNEQFF.

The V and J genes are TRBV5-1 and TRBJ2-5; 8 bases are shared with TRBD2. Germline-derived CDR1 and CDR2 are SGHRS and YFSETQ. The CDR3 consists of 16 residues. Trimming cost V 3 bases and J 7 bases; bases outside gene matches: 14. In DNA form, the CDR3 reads TGCGCCAGCAGCTCGCCCGGGGCGGGGGGTTCCGGGACCCAGTACTTC. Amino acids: CASSSPGAGGSGTQYF.

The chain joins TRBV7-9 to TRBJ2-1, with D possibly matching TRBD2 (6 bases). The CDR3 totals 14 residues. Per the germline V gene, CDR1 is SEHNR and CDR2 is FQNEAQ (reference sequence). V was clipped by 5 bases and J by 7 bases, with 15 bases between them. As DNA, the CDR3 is TGTGCCAGCAGCGCTGGACTAAACAAGAATGAGCAGTTCTTC. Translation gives CASSAGLNKNEQFF.

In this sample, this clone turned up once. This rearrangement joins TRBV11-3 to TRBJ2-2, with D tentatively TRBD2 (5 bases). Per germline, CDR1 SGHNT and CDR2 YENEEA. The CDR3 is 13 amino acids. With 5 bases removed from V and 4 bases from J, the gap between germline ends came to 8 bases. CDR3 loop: CASSQSGTGELFF. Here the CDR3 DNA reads TGTGCCAGCAGCCAAAGCGGCACCGGGGAGCTGTTTTTT.

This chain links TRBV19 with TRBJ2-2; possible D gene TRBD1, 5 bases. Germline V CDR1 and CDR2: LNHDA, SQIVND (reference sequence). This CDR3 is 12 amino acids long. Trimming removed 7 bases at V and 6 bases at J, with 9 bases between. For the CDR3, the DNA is TGTGCCAGTACCTGGGGCGCCGGGGAGCTGTTTTTT. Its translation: CASTWGAGELFF.

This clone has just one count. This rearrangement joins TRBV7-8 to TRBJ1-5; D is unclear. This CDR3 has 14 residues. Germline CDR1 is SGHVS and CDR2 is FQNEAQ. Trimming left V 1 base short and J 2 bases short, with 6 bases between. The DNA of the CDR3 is TGTGCCAGCAGCTTAGAAGAGGGCAATCAGCCCCAGCATTTT. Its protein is CASSLEEGNQPQHF.

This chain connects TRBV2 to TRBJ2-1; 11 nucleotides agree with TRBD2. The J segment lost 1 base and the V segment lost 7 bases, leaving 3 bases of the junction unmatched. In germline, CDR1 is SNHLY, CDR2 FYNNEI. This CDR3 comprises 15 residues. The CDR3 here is CASNVAGGSYNEQFF. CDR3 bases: TGTGCCAGCAACGTAGCGGGGGGGTCCTACAATGAGCAGTTCTTC.

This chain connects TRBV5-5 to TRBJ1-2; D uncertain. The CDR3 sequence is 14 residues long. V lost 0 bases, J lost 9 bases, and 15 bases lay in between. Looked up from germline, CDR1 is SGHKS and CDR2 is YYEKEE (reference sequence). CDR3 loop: CASSLEGQRGSYTF. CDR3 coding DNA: TGTGCCAGCAGCTTGGAGGGCCAACGGGGTAGCTACACCTTC.

The CDR3 here is CASRWDQETQYF. The CDR3 DNA sequence: TGCGCCAGCAGGTGGGACCAAGAGACCCAGTACTTC. The chain joins TRBV5-1 to TRBJ2-5; D not resolved. Germline V CDR1 and CDR2: SGHRS, YFSETQ. The CDR3 has 12 residues. V gave up 5 bases and J gave up 0 bases, with 5 bases separating them.

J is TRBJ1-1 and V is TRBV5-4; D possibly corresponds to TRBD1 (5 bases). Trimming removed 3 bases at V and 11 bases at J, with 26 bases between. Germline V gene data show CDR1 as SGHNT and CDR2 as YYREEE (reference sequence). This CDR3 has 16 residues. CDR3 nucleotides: TGTGCCAGCAGCTCGAAGACAGAGAGCGCGGTCGCTCGGGCTTTCTTT. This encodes CASSSKTESAVARAFF.